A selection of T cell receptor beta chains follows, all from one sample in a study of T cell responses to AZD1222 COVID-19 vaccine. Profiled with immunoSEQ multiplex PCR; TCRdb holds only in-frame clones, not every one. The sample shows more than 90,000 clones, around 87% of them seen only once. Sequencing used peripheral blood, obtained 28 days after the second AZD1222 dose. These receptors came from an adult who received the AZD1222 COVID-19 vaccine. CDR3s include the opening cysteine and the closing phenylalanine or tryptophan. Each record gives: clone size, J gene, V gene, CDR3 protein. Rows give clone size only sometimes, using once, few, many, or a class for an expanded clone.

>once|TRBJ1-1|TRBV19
CASSKQGLGNTEAFF
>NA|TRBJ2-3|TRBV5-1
CASSLASGGAGDTQYF
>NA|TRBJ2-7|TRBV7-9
CASSFRPGAYEQYF
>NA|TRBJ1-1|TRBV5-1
CASSFEGNTEAFF
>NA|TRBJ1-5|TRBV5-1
CASSLGAGNQPQHF
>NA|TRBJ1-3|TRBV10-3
CATRDLTGNTIYF
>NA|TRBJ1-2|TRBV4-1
CASSQVRDTVIGYTF
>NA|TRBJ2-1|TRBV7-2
CASSPGGGTSLFF
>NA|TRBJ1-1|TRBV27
CASSLTASTEAFF
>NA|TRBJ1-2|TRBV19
CASSIETGGGGYTF
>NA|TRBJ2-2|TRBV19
CASSPRGINTGELFF
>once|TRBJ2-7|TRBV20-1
CSASDSGMSSYEQYF
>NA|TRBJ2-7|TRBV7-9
CASSGTGGEQYF
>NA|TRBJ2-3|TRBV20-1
CSASPTSGKLTDTQYF
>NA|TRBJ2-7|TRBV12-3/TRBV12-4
CASSFGTGGEQYF
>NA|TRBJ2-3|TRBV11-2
CASSRRTGLRRATQYF
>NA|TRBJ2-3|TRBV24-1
CATGLASTDTQYF
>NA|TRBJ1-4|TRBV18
CASRPGRTNEKLFF
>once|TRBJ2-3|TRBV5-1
CASSLVTSGASTDTQYF
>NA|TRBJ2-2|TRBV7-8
CASRKDRGTGELFF
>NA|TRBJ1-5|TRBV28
CASSSSRGGVLQHF
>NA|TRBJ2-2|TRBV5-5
CACRGVGTGELFF
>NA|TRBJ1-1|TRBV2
CASSEGTTEAFF
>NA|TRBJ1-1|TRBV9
CASSVDPLTANTEAFF
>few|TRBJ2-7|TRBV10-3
CAIGYRPYEQYF
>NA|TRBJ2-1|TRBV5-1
CASSLDRAHEQFF
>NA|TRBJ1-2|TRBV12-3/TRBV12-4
CASSPGNYGYTF
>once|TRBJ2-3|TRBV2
CASRERLEGTDTQYF
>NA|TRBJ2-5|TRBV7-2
CASSPTPTARETQYF
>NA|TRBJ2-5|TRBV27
CASSPRTGSLQETQYF
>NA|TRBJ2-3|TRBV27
CASRPSGSDTQYF
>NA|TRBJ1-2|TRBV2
CASSLTESYGYTF
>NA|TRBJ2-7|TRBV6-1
CASSEGGLAGDKLGIYEQYF
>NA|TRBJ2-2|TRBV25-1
CASSARDRVIPGELFF
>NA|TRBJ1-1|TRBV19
CASSSRGKNTEAFF
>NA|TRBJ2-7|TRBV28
CASSFSSVPYEQYF
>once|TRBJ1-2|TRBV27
CASSLGTGVDGYTF
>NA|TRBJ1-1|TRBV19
CASSGGYTEAFF
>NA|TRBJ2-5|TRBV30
CAWSVLRQETQYF
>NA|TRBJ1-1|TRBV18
CASSPKDGNTEAFF
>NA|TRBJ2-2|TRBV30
CAWTSWWGRGTGELFF
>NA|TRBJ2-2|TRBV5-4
CASSFSGRGTGELFF
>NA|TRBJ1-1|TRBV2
CASSESRPLNTEAFF
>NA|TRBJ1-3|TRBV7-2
CASSSGVGGLSGNTIYF
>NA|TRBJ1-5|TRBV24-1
CATMANVGLPQHF
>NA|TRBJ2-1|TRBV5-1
CASSSWTSVGNEQFF
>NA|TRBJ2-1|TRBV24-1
CATSDFGREQFF
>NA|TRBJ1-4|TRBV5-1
CASSDGDIEFF
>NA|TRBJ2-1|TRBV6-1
CASSEEGRHRSYNEQFF
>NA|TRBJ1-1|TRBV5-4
CASSLVQGGDTEAFF
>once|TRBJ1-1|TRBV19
CASSIRDRFAEAFF
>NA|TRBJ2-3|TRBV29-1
CSVRDHSTDTQYF
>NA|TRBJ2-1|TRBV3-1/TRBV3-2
CASSQVDGLVSNEQFF
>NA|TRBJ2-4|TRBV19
CASSPRGTGLTKNIQYF
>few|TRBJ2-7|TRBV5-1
CASSLVGGGYEQYF
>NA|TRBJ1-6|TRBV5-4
CASSRNGVYNSPLHF
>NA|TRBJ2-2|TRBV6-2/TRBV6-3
CASSPLIDRGRIGELFF